These T cell receptor beta chains were read from a single sample in a study of T-cell memory formation after mild COVID-19. One entry per CDR3 protein results from TCRdb running MiXCR on the 5' RACE reads. Of roughly 620,000 distinct CDR3 sequences listed, about 20% were seen once; the top ten hold approximately 12%. Sequenced sample: PBMCs or a T cell subset sorted from them (not recorded which). The source of these receptors is an adult woman who had mild COVID-19 (a few samples of this study predate the infection). Cell type and time point are not known. Both conserved end residues are part of each CDR3. Each record gives: J gene, V gene, clone size, D gene, CDR3 DNA, CDR3 protein. D genes are given only for firm matches. A row's size may be missing; if present it is once, few, many or a size class.

J gene: TRBJ2-1; V gene: TRBV12-3/TRBV12-4; clone size: few; D gene: -; CDR3 DNA: TGTGCCAGCAGTTTAGTCAGGAAGGGCAATGAGCAGTTCTTC; CDR3 protein: CASSLVRKGNEQFF
J gene: TRBJ2-7; V gene: TRBV7-7; clone size: -; D gene: TRBD1; CDR3 DNA: TGTGCCAGCAGCCCGGACAGGGCGACCCTTTACTTC; CDR3 protein: CASSPDRATLYF
J gene: TRBJ2-3; V gene: TRBV9; clone size: few; D gene: TRBD2; CDR3 DNA: TGTGCCAGCAGCGCAGCGGGGGGGGCAGATACGCAGTATTTT; CDR3 protein: CASSAAGGADTQYF
J gene: TRBJ2-7; V gene: TRBV29-1; clone size: -; D gene: -; CDR3 DNA: TGCAGCGGGGTGCCCGGAAACCGGCCCTACGAGCAGTACTTC; CDR3 protein: CSGVPGNRPYEQYF
J gene: TRBJ2-1; V gene: TRBV10-2; clone size: -; D gene: TRBD1; CDR3 DNA: TGCGCCAGCAGTGGCCTCCCGGGACAGGGTTTCAATGAGCAGTTCTTC; CDR3 protein: CASSGLPGQGFNEQFF
J gene: TRBJ1-6; V gene: TRBV10-3; clone size: few; D gene: TRBD1; CDR3 DNA: TGTGCCATCAGTCCGGACAGGGTCGGTTCACCCCTCCACTTT; CDR3 protein: CAISPDRVGSPLHF
J gene: TRBJ1-2; V gene: TRBV5-6; clone size: few; D gene: -; CDR3 DNA: TGTGCCAGCAGCCCGGGGAATGGACCCTATGGCTACACCTTC; CDR3 protein: CASSPGNGPYGYTF
J gene: TRBJ2-5; V gene: TRBV7-6; clone size: -; D gene: TRBD2; CDR3 DNA: TGTGCCAGCAGCTTAGGCGGGGGGGCAAAAGAGACCCAGTACTTC; CDR3 protein: CASSLGGGAKETQYF
J gene: TRBJ1-2; V gene: TRBV12-3/TRBV12-4; clone size: -; D gene: TRBD1; CDR3 DNA: TGTGCCAGCAGTCAGACAGGGGGTAACTATGGCTACACCTTC; CDR3 protein: CASSQTGGNYGYTF
J gene: TRBJ2-3; V gene: TRBV20-1; clone size: -; D gene: -; CDR3 DNA: TGCAGTGCTAGTCGACTAGGTGAGGGCCTCACAGATACGCAGTATTTT; CDR3 protein: CSASRLGEGLTDTQYF
J gene: TRBJ2-3; V gene: TRBV5-8; clone size: -; D gene: -; CDR3 DNA: TGTGCCAGCAGCGGTCCGACGGGAGCAGATACGCAGTATTTT; CDR3 protein: CASSGPTGADTQYF